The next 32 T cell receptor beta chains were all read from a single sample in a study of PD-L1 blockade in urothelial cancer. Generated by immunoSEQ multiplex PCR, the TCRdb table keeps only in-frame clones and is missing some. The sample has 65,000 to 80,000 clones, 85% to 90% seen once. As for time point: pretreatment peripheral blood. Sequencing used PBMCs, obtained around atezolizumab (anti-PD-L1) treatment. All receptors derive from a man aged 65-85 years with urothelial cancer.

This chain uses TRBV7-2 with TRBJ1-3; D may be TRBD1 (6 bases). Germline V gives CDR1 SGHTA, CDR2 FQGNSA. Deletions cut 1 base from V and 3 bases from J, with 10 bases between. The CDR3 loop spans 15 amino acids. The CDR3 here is CASSLVRGGGNTIYF. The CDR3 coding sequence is TGTGCCAGCAGCTTAGTCAGAGGGGGTGGAAACACCATATATTTT.

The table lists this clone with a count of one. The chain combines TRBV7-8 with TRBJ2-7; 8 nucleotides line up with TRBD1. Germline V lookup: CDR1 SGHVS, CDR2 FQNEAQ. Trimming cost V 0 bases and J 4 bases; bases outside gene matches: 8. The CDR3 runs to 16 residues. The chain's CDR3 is CASSLAGTGVYYEQYF. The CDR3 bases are TGTGCCAGCAGCTTAGCCGGGACAGGCGTATATTACGAGCAGTACTTC.

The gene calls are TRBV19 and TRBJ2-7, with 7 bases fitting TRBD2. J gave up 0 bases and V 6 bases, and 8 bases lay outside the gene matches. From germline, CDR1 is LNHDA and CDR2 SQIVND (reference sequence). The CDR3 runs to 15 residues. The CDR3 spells CASRESGTNSYEQYF. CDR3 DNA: TGTGCCAGTAGAGAAAGCGGGACTAACTCCTACGAGCAGTACTTC.

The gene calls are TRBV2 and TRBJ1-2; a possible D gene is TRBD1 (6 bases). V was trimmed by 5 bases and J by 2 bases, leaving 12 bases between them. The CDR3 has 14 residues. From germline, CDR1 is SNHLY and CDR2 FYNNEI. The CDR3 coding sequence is TGTGCCAGCAGTACAGGGATCCGAAACTATGGCTACACCTTC. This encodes CASSTGIRNYGYTF.

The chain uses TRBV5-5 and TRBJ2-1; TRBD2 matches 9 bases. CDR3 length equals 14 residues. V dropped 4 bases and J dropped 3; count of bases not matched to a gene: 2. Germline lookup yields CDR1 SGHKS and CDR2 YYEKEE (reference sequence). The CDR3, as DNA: TGTGCCAGCAGCCCGACTAGCGGCTACAATGAGCAGTTCTTC. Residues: CASSPTSGYNEQFF.

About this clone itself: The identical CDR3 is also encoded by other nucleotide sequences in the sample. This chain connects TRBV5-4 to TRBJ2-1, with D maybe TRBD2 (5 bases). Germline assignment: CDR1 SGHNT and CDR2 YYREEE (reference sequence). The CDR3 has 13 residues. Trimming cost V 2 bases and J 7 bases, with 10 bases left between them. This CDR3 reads CASSLAGGNEQFF. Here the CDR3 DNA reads TGTGCCAGCAGCTTAGCCGGCGGGAATGAGCAGTTCTTC.

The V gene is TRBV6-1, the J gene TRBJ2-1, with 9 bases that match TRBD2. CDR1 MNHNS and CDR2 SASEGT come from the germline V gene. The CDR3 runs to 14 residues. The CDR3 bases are TGTGCTACGAGTAGCGGGAGTCCCCTCTATGAGCAGTTCTTC. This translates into CATSSGSPLYEQFF.

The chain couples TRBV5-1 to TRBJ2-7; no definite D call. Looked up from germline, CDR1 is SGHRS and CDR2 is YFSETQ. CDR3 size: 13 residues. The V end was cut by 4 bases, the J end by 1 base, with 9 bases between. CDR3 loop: CASSKEYSYEQYF. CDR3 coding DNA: TGCGCCAGCAGCAAGGAGTATTCCTACGAGCAGTACTTC.

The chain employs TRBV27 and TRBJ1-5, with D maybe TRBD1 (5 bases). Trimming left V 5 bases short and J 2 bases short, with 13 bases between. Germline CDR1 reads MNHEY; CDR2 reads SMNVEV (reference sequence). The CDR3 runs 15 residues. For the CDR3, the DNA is TGTGCCAGCAGTCCGAGGACAAGGGGCAATCAGCCCCAGCATTTT. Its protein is CASSPRTRGNQPQHF.

CDR3 DNA sequence: TGCGCCAGCAGTGTTCAGGATCTCCAGTATTTT. Translation: CASSVQDLQYF. The J gene is TRBJ2-3, the V gene TRBV10-2, with D unresolved. The CDR3 totals 11 residues. V lost 4 bases and J 12 bases, leaving 11 bases between the germline ends. Per germline, CDR1 WSHSY and CDR2 SAAADI.

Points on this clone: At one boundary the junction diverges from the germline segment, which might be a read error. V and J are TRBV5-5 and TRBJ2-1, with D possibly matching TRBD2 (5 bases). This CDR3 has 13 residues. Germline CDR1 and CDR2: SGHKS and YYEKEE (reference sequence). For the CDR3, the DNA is TGTGCCAGCAGCCGGATGGAGGTTAGCAATGAGGTCTTC. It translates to CASSRMEVSNEVF.

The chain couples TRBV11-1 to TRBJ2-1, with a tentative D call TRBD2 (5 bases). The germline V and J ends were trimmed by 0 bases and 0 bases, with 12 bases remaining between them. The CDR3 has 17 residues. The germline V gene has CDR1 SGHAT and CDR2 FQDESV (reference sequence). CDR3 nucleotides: TGTGCCAGCAGCTTAGCGCTAGCCTTAAGCTCCTACAATGAGCAGTTCTTC. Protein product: CASSLALALSSYNEQFF.

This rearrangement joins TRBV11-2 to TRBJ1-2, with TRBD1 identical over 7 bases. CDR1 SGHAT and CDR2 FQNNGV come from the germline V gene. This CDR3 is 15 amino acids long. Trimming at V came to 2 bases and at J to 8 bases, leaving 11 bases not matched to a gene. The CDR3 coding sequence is TGTGCCAGCAGCTTATACTCTAGGGGGCGCGAAGGCTACACCTTC. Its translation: CASSLYSRGREGYTF.

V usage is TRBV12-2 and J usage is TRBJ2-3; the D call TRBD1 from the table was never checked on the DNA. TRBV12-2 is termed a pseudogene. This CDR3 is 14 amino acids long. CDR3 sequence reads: CASRFGTCTDTQYF. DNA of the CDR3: TGTGCAAGTCGCTTCGGGACATGCACAGATACGCAGTATTTT.

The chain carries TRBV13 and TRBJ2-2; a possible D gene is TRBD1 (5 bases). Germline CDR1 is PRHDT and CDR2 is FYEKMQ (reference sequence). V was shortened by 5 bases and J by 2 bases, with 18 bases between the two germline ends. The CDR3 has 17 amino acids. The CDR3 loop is CASSAGWPNRNTGELFF. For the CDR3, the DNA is TGTGCCAGCAGCGCAGGGTGGCCCAATAGAAACACCGGGGAGCTGTTTTTT. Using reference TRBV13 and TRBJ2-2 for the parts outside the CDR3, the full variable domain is AAGVIQSPRHLIKEKRETATLKCYPIPRHDTVYWYQQGPGQDPQFLISFYEKMQSDKGSIPDRFSAQQFSDYHSELNMSSLELGDSALYFCASSAGWPNRNTGELFFGEGSRLTVL.

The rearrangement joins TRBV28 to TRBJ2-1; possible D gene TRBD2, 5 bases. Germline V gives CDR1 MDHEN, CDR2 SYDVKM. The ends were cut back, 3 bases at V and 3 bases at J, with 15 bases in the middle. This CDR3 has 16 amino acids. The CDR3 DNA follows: TGTGCCAGCAGTTTGATTCGAGGGATCGGCTACAATGAGCAGTTCTTC. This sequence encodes CASSLIRGIGYNEQFF.

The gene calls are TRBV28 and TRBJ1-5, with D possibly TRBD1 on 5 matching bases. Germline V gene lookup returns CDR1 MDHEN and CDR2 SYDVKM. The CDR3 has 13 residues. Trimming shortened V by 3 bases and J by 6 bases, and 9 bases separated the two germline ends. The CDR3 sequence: CASSFQGSQPQHF. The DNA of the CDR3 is TGTGCCAGCAGTTTTCAGGGTAGTCAGCCCCAGCATTTT.

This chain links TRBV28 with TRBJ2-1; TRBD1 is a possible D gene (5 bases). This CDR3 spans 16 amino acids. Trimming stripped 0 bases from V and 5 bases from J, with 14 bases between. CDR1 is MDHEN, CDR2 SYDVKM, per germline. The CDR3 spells CASSLWYRRDNNEQFF. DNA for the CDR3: TGTGCCAGCAGTTTATGGTACAGGAGAGACAACAATGAGCAGTTCTTC.

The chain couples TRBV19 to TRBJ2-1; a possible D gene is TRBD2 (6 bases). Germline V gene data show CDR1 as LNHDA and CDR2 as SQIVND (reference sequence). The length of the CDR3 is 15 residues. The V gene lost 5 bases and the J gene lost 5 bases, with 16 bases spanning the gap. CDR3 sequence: CASSPGRPPHNEQFF. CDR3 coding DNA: TGTGCCAGTAGTCCTGGGAGGCCCCCCCACAATGAGCAGTTCTTC.

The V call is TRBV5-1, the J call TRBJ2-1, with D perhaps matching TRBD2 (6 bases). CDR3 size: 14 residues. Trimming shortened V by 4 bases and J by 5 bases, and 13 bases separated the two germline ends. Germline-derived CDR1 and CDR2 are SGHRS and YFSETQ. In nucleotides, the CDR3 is TGCGCCAGCAGCGCCGCGGGACCCCACAATGAGCAGTTCTTC. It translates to CASSAAGPHNEQFF. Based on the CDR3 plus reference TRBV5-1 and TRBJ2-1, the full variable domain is KAGVTQTPRYLIKTRGQQVTLSCSPISGHRSVSWYQQTPGQGLQFLFEYFSETQRNKGNFPGRFSGRQFSNSRSEMNVSTLELGDSALYLCASSAAGPHNEQFFGPGTRLTVL.

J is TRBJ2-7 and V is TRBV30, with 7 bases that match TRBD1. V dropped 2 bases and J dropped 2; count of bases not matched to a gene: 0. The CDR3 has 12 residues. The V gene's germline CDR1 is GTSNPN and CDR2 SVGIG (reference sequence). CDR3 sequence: CAWSTGAYEQYF. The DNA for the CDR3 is TGTGCCTGGAGTACAGGGGCCTACGAGCAGTACTTC.

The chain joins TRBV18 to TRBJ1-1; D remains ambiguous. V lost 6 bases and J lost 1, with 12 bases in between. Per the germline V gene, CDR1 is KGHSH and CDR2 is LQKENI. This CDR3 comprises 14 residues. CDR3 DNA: TGTGCCAGCTCTCCCGGGTTCGGGAACACTGAAGCTTTCTTT. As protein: CASSPGFGNTEAFF.

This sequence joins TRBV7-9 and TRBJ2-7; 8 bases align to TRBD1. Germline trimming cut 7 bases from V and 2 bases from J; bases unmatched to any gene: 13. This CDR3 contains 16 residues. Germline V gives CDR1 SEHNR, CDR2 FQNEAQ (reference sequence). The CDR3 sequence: CASTPWTGTRTYEQYF. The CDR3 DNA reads TGTGCCAGCACCCCGTGGACAGGGACCCGCACCTACGAGCAGTACTTC.

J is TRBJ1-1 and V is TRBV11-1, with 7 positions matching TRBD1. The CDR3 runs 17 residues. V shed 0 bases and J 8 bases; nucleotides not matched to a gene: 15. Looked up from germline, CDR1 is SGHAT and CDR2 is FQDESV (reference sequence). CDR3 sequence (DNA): TGTGCCAGCAGCTTAGCCCCTCTTCCGACAGGGACAAGCGAAGCTTTCTTT. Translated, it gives CASSLAPLPTGTSEAFF.

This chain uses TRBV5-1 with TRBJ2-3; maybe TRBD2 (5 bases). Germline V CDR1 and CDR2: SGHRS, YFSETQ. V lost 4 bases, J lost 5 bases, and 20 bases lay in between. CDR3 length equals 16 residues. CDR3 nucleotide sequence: TGCGCCAGCAGCGAACCCCTGAGCGGACCCCTAGATACGCAGTATTTT. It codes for CASSEPLSGPLDTQYF.

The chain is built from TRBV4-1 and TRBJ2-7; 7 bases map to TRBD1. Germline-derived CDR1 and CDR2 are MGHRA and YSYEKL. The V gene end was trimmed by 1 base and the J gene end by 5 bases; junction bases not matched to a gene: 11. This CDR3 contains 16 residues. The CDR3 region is CASSQARDRGIDEQYF. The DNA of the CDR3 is TGCGCCAGCAGCCAAGCCCGGGACAGAGGGATCGACGAGCAGTACTTC.

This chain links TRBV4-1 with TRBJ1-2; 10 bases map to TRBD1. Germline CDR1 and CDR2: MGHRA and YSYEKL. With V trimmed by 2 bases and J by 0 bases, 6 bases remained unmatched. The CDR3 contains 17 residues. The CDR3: CASSQNQGQGSNYGYTF. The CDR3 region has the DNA TGCGCCAGCAGCCAAAATCAGGGACAGGGGTCTAACTATGGCTACACCTTC.

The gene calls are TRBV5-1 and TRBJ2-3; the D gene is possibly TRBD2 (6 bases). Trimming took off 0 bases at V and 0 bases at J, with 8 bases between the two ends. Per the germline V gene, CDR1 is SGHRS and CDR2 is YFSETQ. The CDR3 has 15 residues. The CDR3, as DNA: TGCGCCAGCAGCTTGGTGGCGGGGAGCACAGATACGCAGTATTTT. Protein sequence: CASSLVAGSTDTQYF.

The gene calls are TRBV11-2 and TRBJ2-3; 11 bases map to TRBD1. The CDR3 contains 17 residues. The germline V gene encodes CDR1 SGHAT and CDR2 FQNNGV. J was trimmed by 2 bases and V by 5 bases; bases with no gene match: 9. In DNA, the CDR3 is TGTGCCAGCAGCAGGCGACCGGGACAGGGGGTCACAGATACGCAGTATTTT. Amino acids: CASSRRPGQGVTDTQYF.

The CDR3 here is CASSSTRTSGSTDEQYF. The CDR3 DNA reads as TGTGCCAGCAGCTCGACCCGGACTAGCGGGAGCACCGACGAGCAGTACTTC. This chain connects TRBV7-9 to TRBJ2-7, with TRBD2 identical over 13 bases. CDR3 length equals 17 residues. The J segment lost 5 bases and the V segment lost 4 bases, leaving 11 bases of the junction unmatched. Germline lookup yields CDR1 SEHNR and CDR2 FQNEAQ (reference sequence).

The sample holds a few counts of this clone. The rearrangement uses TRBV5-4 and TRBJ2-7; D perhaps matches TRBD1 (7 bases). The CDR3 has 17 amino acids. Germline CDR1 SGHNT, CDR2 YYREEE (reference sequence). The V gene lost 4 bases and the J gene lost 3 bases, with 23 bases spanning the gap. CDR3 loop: CASSNYGGAGGYYEQYF. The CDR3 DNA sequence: TGTGCCAGCAGCAACTACGGAGGGGCAGGGGGATACTACGAGCAGTACTTC.

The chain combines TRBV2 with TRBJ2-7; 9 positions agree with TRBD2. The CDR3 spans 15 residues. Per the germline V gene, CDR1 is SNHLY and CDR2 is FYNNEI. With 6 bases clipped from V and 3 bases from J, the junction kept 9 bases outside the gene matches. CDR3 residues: CASRETRSGGYEQYF. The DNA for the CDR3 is TGTGCCAGCAGGGAAACTCGTAGCGGGGGCTACGAGCAGTACTTC.